A selection of T cell receptor beta chains follows, all from one sample in a study of neurological immune-mediated disorders. One entry per CDR3 protein results from TCRdb running MiXCR on the 5' RACE reads. The repertoire holds around 28,000 distinct CDR3 sequences, less than 8.5% seen once, with approximately 9.6% in the top ten. Material: PBMCs. Receptors were obtained from a woman in her forties or fifties in good health. Both conserved end residues are part of each CDR3. A D gene is named only where the DNA matches it firmly. A row's size may be missing; if present it is once, few, many or a size class.

V gene: TRBV20-1; clone size: many; D gene: TRBD2; J gene: TRBJ2-1; CDR3 DNA: TGCAGTGCTCCTAGCGGGGATATCAATGAGCAGTTCTTC; CDR3 protein: CSAPSGDINEQFF
V gene: TRBV18; clone size: many; D gene: -; J gene: TRBJ1-1; CDR3 DNA: TGTGCCAGCTCACGGAGGGAGACCGTTGAAGCTTTCTTT; CDR3 protein: CASSRRETVEAFF
V gene: TRBV2; clone size: many; D gene: TRBD1; J gene: TRBJ2-1; CDR3 DNA: TGTGCCAGCAGGACGGAACAGGGGGCCTACAATGAGCAGTTCTTC; CDR3 protein: CASRTEQGAYNEQFF
V gene: TRBV5-1; clone size: many; D gene: TRBD1; J gene: TRBJ2-1; CDR3 DNA: TGCGCCAGCAGCTCAGACAGGGTTAACGGTGAGCAGTTCTTC; CDR3 protein: CASSSDRVNGEQFF
V gene: TRBV20-1; clone size: many; D gene: -; J gene: TRBJ1-5; CDR3 DNA: TGCAGTGCTTGGCCAGGGGTTTCAAGCAATCAGCCCCAGCATTTT; CDR3 protein: CSAWPGVSSNQPQHF
V gene: TRBV20-1; clone size: medium-sized; D gene: -; J gene: TRBJ1-1; CDR3 DNA: TGCAGTGCTAGAGATGGGCGGACGGCGAACACTGAAGCTTTCTTT; CDR3 protein: CSARDGRTANTEAFF
V gene: TRBV12-3/TRBV12-4; clone size: many; D gene: -; J gene: TRBJ1-1; CDR3 DNA: TGTGCCAGCAGCCCGCCCGGGGCGGGGAACACTGAAGCTTTCTTT; CDR3 protein: CASSPPGAGNTEAFF
V gene: TRBV7-2; clone size: many; D gene: TRBD2; J gene: TRBJ2-2; CDR3 DNA: TGTGCCAGCAGCTATACGACCGGGACTAGCGGCCACACCGGGGAGCTGTTTTTT; CDR3 protein: CASSYTTGTSGHTGELFF
V gene: TRBV7-6; clone size: few; D gene: TRBD1; J gene: TRBJ2-7; CDR3 DNA: TGTGCCAGCAGCCCGCAGGGGGCAGGCTACGAGCAGTACTTC; CDR3 protein: CASSPQGAGYEQYF
V gene: TRBV7-9; clone size: -; D gene: TRBD2; J gene: TRBJ2-3; CDR3 DNA: TGTGCCAACGGGAGGCTGATCACAGATACGCAGTATTTT; CDR3 protein: CANGRLITDTQYF
V gene: TRBV14; clone size: medium-sized; D gene: -; J gene: TRBJ1-6; CDR3 DNA: TGTGCCAGCAGCCAAGATTCTGGAGCTCCCCTCCACTTT; CDR3 protein: CASSQDSGAPLHF
V gene: TRBV6-2/TRBV6-3; clone size: many; D gene: TRBD1; J gene: TRBJ1-5; CDR3 DNA: TGTGCCAGCAGTTACTCGGCCGGGACAGGACCCCCGGGGATTCAGCCCCAGCATTTT; CDR3 protein: CASSYSAGTGPPGIQPQHF
V gene: TRBV11-3; clone size: many; D gene: -; J gene: TRBJ2-5; CDR3 DNA: TGTGCCAGCAGCTTAAGGCCAGGGGAGACCCAGTACTTC; CDR3 protein: CASSLRPGETQYF
V gene: TRBV5-1; clone size: -; D gene: -; J gene: TRBJ2-7; CDR3 DNA: TGCGCCAGCAGCTTGAATTGGGGCGAGCAGTACTTC; CDR3 protein: CASSLNWGEQYF
V gene: TRBV20-1; clone size: many; D gene: -; J gene: TRBJ2-7; CDR3 DNA: TGCAGTGCTAGGGTCTTGGATAGCTACGAGCAGTACTTC; CDR3 protein: CSARVLDSYEQYF
V gene: TRBV7-8; clone size: many; D gene: TRBD1; J gene: TRBJ2-7; CDR3 DNA: TGTGCCAGCAGCTTATCTGGACAGGGGGCCTACGAGCAGTACTTC; CDR3 protein: CASSLSGQGAYEQYF
V gene: TRBV7-3; clone size: many; D gene: TRBD1; J gene: TRBJ1-2; CDR3 DNA: TGTGCCAGCAGCCCTGGACAGGGACATGGCTACACCTTC; CDR3 protein: CASSPGQGHGYTF
V gene: TRBV28; clone size: many; D gene: -; J gene: TRBJ2-3; CDR3 DNA: TGTGCCAGCAGTCCCGCTACAGGGCTTGGGAGCACAGATACGCAGTATTTT; CDR3 protein: CASSPATGLGSTDTQYF
V gene: TRBV18; clone size: many; D gene: -; J gene: TRBJ2-1; CDR3 DNA: TGTGCCAGCTCTTCCAAGGGTACGAATGAGCAGTTCTTC; CDR3 protein: CASSSKGTNEQFF
V gene: TRBV11-2; clone size: -; D gene: -; J gene: TRBJ2-2; CDR3 DNA: TGTGCCAGCAGCTGGGCCGGGAGTCGATCCGGGGAGCTGTTTTTT; CDR3 protein: CASSWAGSRSGELFF
V gene: TRBV20-1; clone size: many; D gene: TRBD2; J gene: TRBJ2-1; CDR3 DNA: TGCAGTGCTATGGGCCTAGCGGGAGCCAATGAGCAGTTCTTC; CDR3 protein: CSAMGLAGANEQFF
V gene: TRBV5-1; clone size: many; D gene: TRBD1; J gene: TRBJ2-4; CDR3 DNA: TGCGCCAGCAGTGCCGGGACAGGGGGTAACATTCAGTACTTC; CDR3 protein: CASSAGTGGNIQYF
V gene: TRBV12-3/TRBV12-4; clone size: many; D gene: TRBD1; J gene: TRBJ1-5; CDR3 DNA: TGTGCCAGCAGTTTAAACCCCGCACAGGGACAGATCAATCAGCCCCAGCATTTT; CDR3 protein: CASSLNPAQGQINQPQHF
V gene: TRBV27; clone size: many; D gene: -; J gene: TRBJ1-5; CDR3 DNA: TGTGCCAGCACCGGCCTCTTAGGCAATCAGCCCCAGCATTTT; CDR3 protein: CASTGLLGNQPQHF
V gene: TRBV5-1; clone size: medium-sized; D gene: TRBD1; J gene: TRBJ1-5; CDR3 DNA: TGCGCCAGCAGCCCGGGACAGGGCGCTCAGCCCCAGCATTTT; CDR3 protein: CASSPGQGAQPQHF
V gene: TRBV18; clone size: many; D gene: -; J gene: TRBJ2-1; CDR3 DNA: TGTGCCAGCTCAGCATCAAATCCGGGGGTTGAGCAGTTCTTC; CDR3 protein: CASSASNPGVEQFF
V gene: TRBV20-1; clone size: many; D gene: -; J gene: TRBJ1-4; CDR3 DNA: TGCAGTGCTAGAGACCTGCAGTCAATAATCGTGGATGAAAAACTGTTTTTT; CDR3 protein: CSARDLQSIIVDEKLFF
V gene: TRBV29-1; clone size: many; D gene: TRBD2; J gene: TRBJ2-2; CDR3 DNA: TGCAGCGTTGGTCTAGCGGGGGGGACGAACACCGGGGAGCTGTTTTTT; CDR3 protein: CSVGLAGGTNTGELFF
V gene: TRBV18; clone size: -; D gene: -; J gene: TRBJ1-4; CDR3 DNA: TGTGCCAGCTCACGGGCGGAAGGGGTCGAAAAACTGTTTTTT; CDR3 protein: CASSRAEGVEKLFF
V gene: TRBV19; clone size: many; D gene: TRBD1; J gene: TRBJ2-7; CDR3 DNA: TGTGCCAGTAGACGAAAAGGGGGACAGGAGCACTCCTACGAGCAGTACTTC; CDR3 protein: CASRRKGGQEHSYEQYF
V gene: TRBV5-1; clone size: many; D gene: -; J gene: TRBJ2-1; CDR3 DNA: TGCGCCAGCAGCCCCCGGGGCGGGGACTCCTACAATGAGCAGTTCTTC; CDR3 protein: CASSPRGGDSYNEQFF
V gene: TRBV5-1; clone size: many; D gene: -; J gene: TRBJ1-4; CDR3 DNA: TGCGCCAGCAGCTTGGAAGGGCGGGCTGAAAAACTGTTTTTT; CDR3 protein: CASSLEGRAEKLFF
V gene: TRBV12-3/TRBV12-4; clone size: many; D gene: -; J gene: TRBJ2-5; CDR3 DNA: TGTGCCAGCAGTTTCCCCACTAGCAGAGAGACCCAGTACTTC; CDR3 protein: CASSFPTSRETQYF
V gene: TRBV7-2; clone size: many; D gene: TRBD2; J gene: TRBJ2-2; CDR3 DNA: TGTGCCAGCAGCCGGATAGCGGGAGGGCCATTGTCTGCCGGGGAGCTGTTTTTT; CDR3 protein: CASSRIAGGPLSAGELFF
V gene: TRBV7-2; clone size: many; D gene: TRBD1; J gene: TRBJ1-6; CDR3 DNA: TGTGCCAGCAGCCGAATACCAGACGGGACAGGGGGATTTATTGGTCGGTATTCACCCCTCCACTTT; CDR3 protein: CASSRIPDGTGGFIGRYSPLHF
V gene: TRBV12-3/TRBV12-4; clone size: many; D gene: TRBD2; J gene: TRBJ2-1; CDR3 DNA: TGTGCCAGCAGTCGGGGACTAGCGGGAGATAATGAGCAGTTCTTC; CDR3 protein: CASSRGLAGDNEQFF
V gene: TRBV15; clone size: -; D gene: TRBD2; J gene: TRBJ2-7; CDR3 DNA: TGTGCCACCAGCAGCCTAGCGGGAGCTTACGAGCAGTACTTC; CDR3 protein: CATSSLAGAYEQYF
V gene: TRBV7-2; clone size: -; D gene: -; J gene: TRBJ2-2; CDR3 DNA: TGTGCCAGCACCTATACGAACACCGGGGAGCTGTTTTTT; CDR3 protein: CASTYTNTGELFF
V gene: TRBV7-7; clone size: many; D gene: TRBD1; J gene: TRBJ2-3; CDR3 DNA: TGTGCCAGCAGCCAGGGGACAGGAATGACAGATACGCAGTATTTT; CDR3 protein: CASSQGTGMTDTQYF
V gene: TRBV7-2; clone size: many; D gene: TRBD2; J gene: TRBJ2-1; CDR3 DNA: TGTGCCAGCAGCTTAGAGCGGGCTAGCGGGAGGAGCGAGCAGTTCTTC; CDR3 protein: CASSLERASGRSEQFF
V gene: TRBV10-3; clone size: many; D gene: TRBD2; J gene: TRBJ2-3; CDR3 DNA: TGTGCCATCAGTCCGGGACTAGCGGCCTCATCCCCTAACACAGATACGCAGTATTTT; CDR3 protein: CAISPGLAASSPNTDTQYF
V gene: TRBV20-1; clone size: many; D gene: -; J gene: TRBJ2-6; CDR3 DNA: TGCAGTGCTATGCTCCGTCGGACAGCTGGGGCCAACGTCCTGACTTTC; CDR3 protein: CSAMLRRTAGANVLTF
V gene: TRBV11-2; clone size: many; D gene: TRBD2; J gene: TRBJ2-2; CDR3 DNA: TGTGCCAGCAGCACCGGACTAGTCGGAACCGGGGAGCTGTTTTTT; CDR3 protein: CASSTGLVGTGELFF
V gene: TRBV11-2; clone size: many; D gene: -; J gene: TRBJ2-7; CDR3 DNA: TGTGCCAGCAGCTTAGATCGTTCCAGGGTGAGAGAGCAGTACTTC; CDR3 protein: CASSLDRSRVREQYF
V gene: TRBV4-3; clone size: many; D gene: -; J gene: TRBJ1-5; CDR3 DNA: TGCGCCAGCAGCCAAGATTCCGGACAGCGGGGGCTCCAGCATTTT; CDR3 protein: CASSQDSGQRGLQHF
V gene: TRBV20-1; clone size: many; D gene: TRBD2; J gene: TRBJ2-2; CDR3 DNA: TGCAGTGCTAGAGGGGGCGGGGGGCAGGCCGGGGAGCTGTTTTTT; CDR3 protein: CSARGGGGQAGELFF
V gene: TRBV7-2; clone size: many; D gene: -; J gene: TRBJ2-5; CDR3 DNA: TGTGCCAGCAGCATAGACGCTACGTCCGGGACCCAGTACTTC; CDR3 protein: CASSIDATSGTQYF
V gene: TRBV7-9; clone size: many; D gene: -; J gene: TRBJ1-1; CDR3 DNA: TGTGCCAGCAGCCCTGCGAGGGACGCTGTAGCTTTCTTT; CDR3 protein: CASSPARDAVAFF
V gene: TRBV20-1; clone size: many; D gene: TRBD1; J gene: TRBJ2-7; CDR3 DNA: TGCAGTGCTAAAGGGACGGGCAGGGGGCTCTCCTACGAGCAGTACTTC; CDR3 protein: CSAKGTGRGLSYEQYF
V gene: TRBV20-1; clone size: many; D gene: -; J gene: TRBJ2-7; CDR3 DNA: TGCAGTGCTAGAGATCCGGGCGGGACCAAAGTTTACGAGCAGTACTTC; CDR3 protein: CSARDPGGTKVYEQYF
V gene: TRBV20-1; clone size: many; D gene: TRBD1; J gene: TRBJ1-6; CDR3 DNA: TGCAGTGCTAGCCGGGACAGAGAGAATTCACCCCTCCACTTT; CDR3 protein: CSASRDRENSPLHF
V gene: TRBV29-1; clone size: -; D gene: TRBD2; J gene: TRBJ2-7; CDR3 DNA: TGCAGCGTCGCCAAAGCTAGCGGGTGGTACGAGCAGTACTTC; CDR3 protein: CSVAKASGWYEQYF
V gene: TRBV3-1; clone size: many; D gene: TRBD1; J gene: TRBJ2-1; CDR3 DNA: TGTGCCAGCAGACGAGACAGGGATCCCTACAATGAGCAGTTCTTC; CDR3 protein: CASRRDRDPYNEQFF
V gene: TRBV3-1; clone size: many; D gene: -; J gene: TRBJ2-7; CDR3 DNA: TGTGCCAGCAGCCCTTCGACCGTCTCCTACGAGCAGTACTTC; CDR3 protein: CASSPSTVSYEQYF
V gene: TRBV10-1; clone size: many; D gene: -; J gene: TRBJ1-5; CDR3 DNA: TGCGCCAGCAGTGAGTTGAATAGGGGCCCAGGCAATCAGCCCCAGCATTTT; CDR3 protein: CASSELNRGPGNQPQHF
V gene: TRBV5-1; clone size: many; D gene: -; J gene: TRBJ1-2; CDR3 DNA: TGCGCCAGCAGCTTGGATCAGGCCCGCTATGGCTACACCTTC; CDR3 protein: CASSLDQARYGYTF
V gene: TRBV7-2; clone size: -; D gene: -; J gene: TRBJ1-6; CDR3 DNA: TGTGCCAGCAGCTTTGGAACTTTACCCCTCCACTTT; CDR3 protein: CASSFGTLPLHF